This TCR beta chain was captured by sequencing in a study of blood T cell repertoires in COVID-19. At the level of the study: Acute-phase and convalescent COVID-19 samples originated in the United States, Italy and Spain.

The germline V gene has CDR1 LGHNT and CDR2 FRNRAP. The V segment lost 6 bases and the J segment 5 bases; nucleotides outside the gene matches: 6. This CDR3 spans 13 amino acids. In the study's own analysis: Reference gene primer amplification gave nucleated cell count estimates. TCRdb keeps only in-frame clones here, not all; method: immunoSEQ multiplex PCR. Clone size and V and J calls were adopted from that table, with D and trimming inferred from the DNA. Found here are fewer than 450,000 clones, nearly 90% of them singletons; the top ten hold 2% to 2.5%. V usage is TRBV12-5 and J usage is TRBJ1-2, with TRBD1 identical over 7 bases. Material for sequencing was PBMCs or T cells enriched from blood (not recorded which). The clonotype was recovered from a woman in her 40s with acute COVID-19. CDR3 region: CASGTGQAYGYTF. CDR3 DNA sequence: TGTGCTAGTGGCACCGGACAGGCATATGGCTACACCTTC.